This entry concerns a single T cell receptor beta chain. The antigen is unknown. With 0 bases removed from V and 1 base from J, the gap between germline ends came to 7 bases. In germline, CDR1 is SGHRS, CDR2 YFSETQ. This CDR3 has 14 residues. Blocking oligonucleotides added to a second nested PCR suppressed unpaired genes. TCRdb passed the emulsion pairing reads through MiXCR, listing each CDR3 protein once. The data contain about 40,000 distinct CDR3 sequences, about 48% of them singletons. An expanded emulsion RT-PCR with primers for all TCR V genes paired CD8+ T cell chains. This specimen belongs to a study of T cell repertoires in breast cancer. Study background: Of the approximately 21 tumors, the majority were ER+/PR+.

Study outcomes and limitations: Shared TCRs favored TRBV7, possibly from tumor recognition or primer mispriming.

The chain uses TRBV5-1 and TRBJ1-1; D unresolved. This receptor was obtained from a pool of human donors with breast cancer or a healthy control (not recorded which). Sequenced material: CD8+ T cells. This chain's CDR3 is CASSLGGENTEAFF. DNA for the CDR3: TGCGCCAGCAGCTTGGGCGGTGAGAACACTGAAGCTTTCTTT.